These 23 T cell receptor beta chains came from one sample sequenced in a study of blood T cell repertoires in COVID-19. Clones were read by immunoSEQ multiplex PCR, and TCRdb kept only the in-frame ones, dropping some. The sample contains about 140,000 clones, around 80% of which appear only once. The specimen sequenced was peripheral blood. These receptors were taken from a man aged 45-65 years with acute or convalescent COVID-19.

This clone was observed a few times. V gene TRBV30 combines with J gene TRBJ2-7; the D gene is possibly TRBD2 (6 bases). This CDR3 has 15 residues. V lost 1 base and J lost 5, with 18 bases in between. Germline V gene sequence: CDR1 GTSNPN, CDR2 SVGIG (reference sequence). The CDR3 reads CAWSGIGGSFHEQYF. The CDR3 DNA sequence: TGTGCCTGGAGTGGTATTGGAGGGTCATTCCACGAGCAGTACTTC. Drawing the rest from reference TRBV30 and TRBJ2-7, the complete variable domain is SQTIHQWPATLVQPVGSPLSLECTVEGTSNPNLYWYRQAAGRGLQLLFYSVGIGQISSEVPQNLSASRPQDRQFILSSKKLLLSDSGFYLCAWSGIGGSFHEQYFGPGTRLTVT.

The chain uses TRBV2 and TRBJ2-1; TRBD2 agrees at 7 bases. V lost 7 bases, J lost 5 bases, and 14 bases stayed unmatched. The CDR3 spans 16 residues. The germline CDR1 and CDR2 sequences are SNHLY and FYNNEI. CDR3 region: CASKWKLADIHNEQFF. DNA of the CDR3: TGTGCCAGCAAGTGGAAGCTAGCGGATATCCACAATGAGCAGTTCTTC.

The sample holds a few counts of this clone. The V call is TRBV14, the J call TRBJ1-1, with TRBD1 matching 10 bases. V shed 2 bases, J shed 1 base, and the junction held 4 bases outside the gene matches. In germline, CDR1 is SGHDN, CDR2 FVKESK. The CDR3 has 16 residues. The CDR3 here is CASSQRQGARNTEAFF. The DNA of the CDR3 is TGTGCCAGCAGCCAAAGACAGGGGGCCAGGAACACTGAAGCTTTCTTT. The full variable domain, completed using reference TRBV14 and TRBJ1-1, is EAGVTQFPSHSVIEKGQTVTLRCDPISGHDNLYWYRRVMGKEIKFLLHFVKESKQDESGMPNNRFLAERTGGTYSTLKVQPAELEDSGVYFCASSQRQGARNTEAFFGQGTRLTVV.

This clone has only one observation. This chain uses TRBV6-2 or TRBV6-3 with TRBJ2-2; the match to TRBD2 covers 11 bases. CDR3 length: 18 amino acids. Germline V lookup: CDR1 MNHEY, CDR2 SVGEGT. Trimming took 6 bases from V and 5 from J; bases not matched to a gene: 14. CDR3 amino acids: CASSPALLAGVGTGELFF. DNA for the CDR3: TGTGCCAGCAGCCCCGCCCTACTAGCGGGGGTAGGAACCGGGGAGCTGTTTTTT.

The rearrangement links TRBV2 to TRBJ2-7; 11 nucleotides match TRBD1. Germline CDR1 reads SNHLY; CDR2 reads FYNNEI. The CDR3 spans 15 residues. V shed 0 bases, J shed 4 bases, and the junction held 2 bases outside the gene matches. CDR3 nucleotide sequence: TGTGCCAGCAGTGAAGCGGGGACAGGGGGTTACGAGCAGTACGTC. It translates to CASSEAGTGGYEQYV.

The gene calls are TRBV19 and TRBJ2-7, with D possibly being TRBD1 (6 bases). This CDR3 region has 13 residues. The germline CDR1 and CDR2 sequences are LNHDA and SQIVND (reference sequence). V lost 4 bases and J lost 1, with 8 bases in between. CDR3 sequence reads: CASSNRESYEQYF. CDR3 coding DNA: TGTGCCAGTAGTAACAGGGAGTCCTACGAGCAGTACTTC.

This clone was counted a few times. The CDR3 region is CASSLEVGGVVSGPQHF. The CDR3 DNA sequence: TGTGCCAGCAGCTTGGAAGTTGGAGGCGTGGTATCTGGGCCCCAGCATTTT. The chain is built from TRBV5-7 and TRBJ1-5, with D unclear. TRBV5-7 falls under the ORF class, with uncertain function. The germline V and J ends were trimmed by 0 bases and 9 bases, with 22 bases remaining between them. CDR3 size: 17 residues.

This clone turned up a few times. The chain couples TRBV19 to TRBJ2-7; 9 nucleotides match TRBD1. V lost 4 bases and J lost 4; bases outside the gene matches: 5. The CDR3 has 14 amino acids. Germline assignment: CDR1 LNHDA and CDR2 SQIVND (reference sequence). DNA for the CDR3: TGTGCCAGTAGTACCCGACAGGGGGGGTACGAGCAGTACTTC. It is translated as CASSTRQGGYEQYF.

The chain combines TRBV2 with TRBJ2-3, with 11 positions matching TRBD2. The germline V gene encodes CDR1 SNHLY and CDR2 FYNNEI. The CDR3 totals 18 residues. V was pared by 10 bases and J by 4 bases, with 19 bases of the junction left unmatched. CDR3 coding DNA: TGTGCCACCCCCCGAGTAGCGGGGGGGCTGAGGGGGTCAGATACGCAGTATTTT. This gives the protein CATPRVAGGLRGSDTQYF. The entire variable domain, with the rest obtained from reference TRBV2 and TRBJ2-3, is as follows: EPEVTQTPSHQVTQMGQEVILRCVPISNHLYFYWYRQILGQKVEFLVSFYNNEISEKSEIFDDQFSVERPDGSNFTLKIRSTKLEDSAMYFCATPRVAGGLRGSDTQYFGPGTRLTVL.

This chain links TRBV29-1 with TRBJ1-2, with 9 bases aligning to TRBD1. Germline CDR1 is SQVTM and CDR2 is ANQGSEA. The length of the CDR3 is 15 residues. V lost 6 bases to trimming and J lost 8 bases; unmatched junction nucleotides: 16. CDR3 region: CSVPKGQGGSGGYTF. CDR3 nucleotide sequence: TGCAGCGTCCCCAAGGGACAGGGAGGTTCAGGAGGCTACACCTTC.

The CDR3 loop is CASSLVQSLLNTEAFF. The CDR3 nucleotides read TGTGCCAGCAGCTTGGTCCAGTCCCTTCTTAACACTGAAGCTTTCTTT. This chain links TRBV5-8 with TRBJ1-1; D is undetermined. V lost 0 bases to trimming and J lost 2 bases, with 14 bases between them. Germline-derived CDR1 and CDR2 are SGHTS and YDEGEE. CDR3 size: 16 residues.

The rearrangement uses TRBV28 and TRBJ1-5; D is possibly TRBD1 (5 bases). From germline, CDR1 is MDHEN and CDR2 SYDVKM. Trimming pared 5 bases from V and 2 bases from J, leaving 10 bases between. The CDR3 contains 14 residues. The CDR3 spells CASSPGSGNQPQHF. In nucleotides, the CDR3 is TGTGCCAGCAGTCCAGGGTCGGGCAATCAGCCCCAGCATTTT.

This chain uses TRBV11-2 with TRBJ1-1; D not resolved. Trimming removed 2 bases at V and 3 bases at J, with 7 bases between. CDR1 and CDR2 from the germline V gene are SGHAT and FQNNGV. CDR3 length: 13 amino acids. The CDR3 region is CASSLSGYTEAFF. The CDR3 bases are TGTGCCAGCAGCTTATCCGGTTACACTGAAGCTTTCTTT.

The gene calls are TRBV9 and TRBJ2-1, with D possibly being TRBD2 (6 bases). The CDR3 extends over 15 amino acids. V was clipped by 0 bases and J by 3 bases, with 10 bases between them. Germline CDR1 reads SGDLS; CDR2 reads YYNGEE. The CDR3 bases are TGTGCCAGCAGCGTAGGCGGGAACAACTACAATGAGCAGTTCTTC. Translating it yields CASSVGGNNYNEQFF.

J is TRBJ1-5 and V is TRBV7-2; no firm D call. The CDR3 extends over 13 amino acids. CDR1 and CDR2 from the germline V gene are SGHTA and FQGNSA. V was pared by 3 bases and J by 4 bases, with 7 bases between. The CDR3 loop reads CASSLSRNQPQHF. The CDR3 coding sequence is TGTGCCAGCAGCTTGTCCAGGAATCAGCCCCAGCATTTT.

This chain uses TRBV2 with TRBJ2-5; TRBD1 agrees at 11 bases. The CDR3 length is 16 residues. The J segment lost 5 bases and the V segment lost 6 bases, leaving 11 bases of the junction unmatched. Germline assignment: CDR1 SNHLY and CDR2 FYNNEI. DNA of the CDR3: TGTGCCAGCAGCCGTGGACAGGGGGCTTTCGCGGAGACCCAGTACTTC. It encodes CASSRGQGAFAETQYF.

The chain carries TRBV7-8 and TRBJ2-7; D gene uncertain. Trimming left V 1 base short and J 3 bases short, with 7 bases between. CDR3 size: 13 residues. The germline V gene encodes CDR1 SGHVS and CDR2 FQNEAQ. DNA for the CDR3: TGTGCCAGCAGCTTAGACAGAAACTACGAGCAGTACGTC. Protein product: CASSLDRNYEQYV.

V gene TRBV19 combines with J gene TRBJ2-2; unclear D gene. Per the germline V gene, CDR1 is LNHDA and CDR2 is SQIVND (reference sequence). With 3 bases removed from V and 6 bases from J, the gap between germline ends came to 11 bases. The CDR3 extends over 14 amino acids. CDR3 DNA sequence: TGTGCCAGTAGTATTGTCTCCGGTGCCGGGGAGCTGTTTTTT. Translation: CASSIVSGAGELFF.

This clone was counted only a few times. The chain carries TRBV4-2 and TRBJ2-3, with 9 bases that match TRBD2. Trimming removed 0 bases from V and 6 bases from J; junction bases left unmatched: 10. Germline values: CDR1 LGHNA, CDR2 YNFKEQ. This CDR3 has 17 amino acids. The CDR3 nucleotides are TGTGCCAGCAGCCAAGATATGCGGGGGGGCCAGGCGGATACGCAGTATTTT. This gives the protein CASSQDMRGGQADTQYF.

The J gene is TRBJ2-7, the V gene TRBV9; 9 bases map to TRBD1. In germline, CDR1 is SGDLS, CDR2 YYNGEE. This CDR3 has 16 amino acids. V trimming: 7 bases; J trimming: 5 bases; junction bases outside the gene matches: 16. The DNA for the CDR3 is TGTGCCAGCTCCGATCCCCGGGACAGGGTTTCCCACGAGCAGTACTTC. Translating gives CASSDPRDRVSHEQYF.

The V gene is TRBV5-1, the J gene TRBJ2-5, with no clear D. The V and J ends lost 1 base and 5 bases respectively, with 12 bases between them. The CDR3 is 14 residues long. Germline V gene sequence: CDR1 SGHRS, CDR2 YFSETQ. CDR3 region: CASSLNWAEETQYF. As DNA, the CDR3 is TGCGCCAGCAGCTTGAATTGGGCCGAGGAGACCCAGTACTTC. Filled out from reference TRBV5-1 and TRBJ2-5, the complete variable domain reads KAGVTQTPRYLIKTRGQQVTLSCSPISGHRSVSWYQQTPGQGLQFLFEYFSETQRNKGNFPGRFSGRQFSNSRSEMNVSTLELGDSALYLCASSLNWAEETQYFGPGTRLLVL.

The V gene is TRBV19, the J gene TRBJ2-2, with D possibly being TRBD2 (6 bases). In germline, CDR1 is LNHDA, CDR2 SQIVND (reference sequence). This CDR3 has 16 residues. V was cut by 7 bases and J by 3 bases, with 18 bases left in between. CDR3 sequence (DNA): TGTGCCAGTACCTCAAGGGGCGGGGACGACACCGGGGAGCTGTTTTTT. Its translation is CASTSRGGDDTGELFF.

This clone was seen more than once but under ten times. V is TRBV3-1 (or the pseudogene TRBV3-2) and J is TRBJ2-7, with TRBD1 as a possible D gene (6 bases). The CDR3 length is 15 residues. Germline V CDR1 and CDR2: LGHDT, YNNKEL (reference sequence). V was trimmed by 6 bases and J by 0 bases, leaving 15 bases between them. The CDR3 sequence is CASRKGQSFSYEQYF. The DNA for the CDR3 is TGTGCCAGCAGGAAAGGACAGTCATTCTCCTACGAGCAGTACTTC.